A selection of T cell receptor beta chains follows, all from one sample in a study of cytomegalovirus exposure and HLA in healthy donors. TCRdb keeps only in-frame clones here, not all; method: immunoSEQ multiplex PCR. The data hold roughly 160,000 clones, with roughly 81% observed a single time. Input material: PBMCs. These receptors were obtained from a woman between 45 and 65 years old in good health and CMV-seronegative. Both conserved end residues are part of each CDR3. A D gene is named only where the DNA matches it firmly. For some rows the clone size is stated as once, few or many, or as a class when expanded; others skip it.

v_call clone_size d_call cdr3_aa
TRBV4-3 once - CASSQDSGRLAYEQYF
TRBV5-1 - - CASSLEPGQGGKNIQYF
TRBV5-1 - - CASSGGLHTGELFF
TRBV18 - - CASSPEASGNTIYF
TRBV30 - - CAWSGGGEQETQYF
TRBV6-5 - TRBD1 CASRKGQGIYEQYF
TRBV5-6 - - CASSPDSNEQFF
TRBV10-3 - TRBD2 CAISESDPPGLGSTDTQYF
TRBV18 once TRBD1 CASSPMGTAYTFSGNTIYF
TRBV2 - - CASSSAQNTEAFF
TRBV6-5 few TRBD2 CASRSTSGGAYEQYF
TRBV2 - - CASMDSVPDSNNEQFF
TRBV25-1 - - CASSESLRGTYEQYF
TRBV6-4 - TRBD2 CASSLAGGPNFEQFF
TRBV2 - - CASSPRGWETQYF
TRBV7-3 - - CASSPSGGGGYTF
TRBV9 - - CASSVNPGDDNYGYTF
TRBV10-1 - TRBD2 CASGAGLAFSDTQYF